Listed here are 24 T cell receptor beta chains from one sample, sequenced in a study of cytomegalovirus exposure and HLA in healthy donors. The study ran its PCR with 60 Vbeta and 13 Jbeta primers. Sequencing used immunoSEQ multiplex PCR; TCRdb keeps in-frame clones, though not all of them. This table has approximately 160,000 clones, around 77% appearing once. The sequenced sample was PBMCs. These receptors were taken from a woman younger than 45 in good health and CMV-seronegative.

The chain couples TRBV6-6 to TRBJ1-2, with 10 bases fitting TRBD1. After removal of 2 bases from V and 8 bases from J, the junction contained 2 bases not matched to a gene. CDR1 MNHNY and CDR2 SVGAGI come from the germline V gene (reference sequence). The CDR3 consists of 13 residues. CDR3 amino acids: CASSYETGGGYTF. CDR3 bases: TGTGCCAGCAGTTACGAGACAGGGGGCGGCTACACCTTC.

The genes are TRBV2 and TRBJ2-7, with D tentatively TRBD2 (6 bases). The CDR3 is 13 amino acids. Germline V gene lookup returns CDR1 SNHLY and CDR2 FYNNEI. The V end was cut by 10 bases, the J end by 5 bases, with 18 bases between. DNA of the CDR3: TGTGCCACCACCCGGGAGCCATTGAACGAGCAGTACTTC. Amino acids: CATTREPLNEQYF.

The rearrangement uses TRBV28 and TRBJ2-7, with TRBD2 identical over 9 bases. V dropped 3 bases and J dropped 1; count of bases not matched to a gene: 7. Germline V gene lookup returns CDR1 MDHEN and CDR2 SYDVKM. The length of the CDR3 is 16 residues. CDR3 sequence: CASSFVAGGQSYEQYF. The CDR3 DNA is TGTGCCAGCAGTTTTGTTGCGGGAGGGCAATCCTACGAGCAGTACTTC.

V is TRBV6-6 and J is TRBJ1-1; no clear D gene. This CDR3 is built from 13 residues. Trimming took off 0 bases at V and 8 bases at J, with 10 bases between the two ends. Germline loops: CDR1 MNHNY, CDR2 SVGAGI (reference sequence). The CDR3 reads CASSYSRGHEAFF. The CDR3 coding sequence is TGTGCCAGCAGTTACTCGAGAGGGCACGAAGCTTTCTTT.

The CDR3 sequence: CASSLTSLTGYNEQFF. CDR3 in DNA: TGCGCCAGCAGCTTGACCAGTCTTACGGGTTACAATGAGCAGTTCTTC. The chain joins TRBV5-1 to TRBJ2-1; D gene uncertain. V was clipped by 1 base and J by 4 bases, with 15 bases between them. This CDR3 spans 16 amino acids. Germline CDR1 SGHRS, CDR2 YFSETQ.

In this sample, this clone turned up once. V gene TRBV27 combines with J gene TRBJ1-1; D not resolved. CDR1 MNHEY and CDR2 SMNVEV come from the germline V gene (reference sequence). This CDR3 is 13 amino acids long. Trimming removed 5 bases from V and 0 bases from J, with 7 bases in between. CDR3 DNA: TGTGCCAGCAGTATACAAATGAACACTGAAGCTTTCTTT. This codes for CASSIQMNTEAFF.

The chain combines TRBV28 with TRBJ2-1; TRBD2 matches 7 bases. The CDR3 has 16 amino acids. V shed 3 bases, J shed 2 bases, and the junction held 7 bases outside the gene matches. In germline, CDR1 is MDHEN, CDR2 SYDVKM. The chain's CDR3 is CASSFRTSRTYNEQFF. CDR3 nucleotide sequence: TGTGCCAGCAGTTTTAGGACTAGTCGCACCTACAATGAGCAGTTCTTC.

The genes are TRBV2 and TRBJ1-2; TRBD1 might be the D (6 bases). CDR1 SNHLY and CDR2 FYNNEI come from the germline V gene. The CDR3 covers 15 residues. Trimming took 5 bases from V and 4 from J, leaving 17 bases between them. The CDR3 DNA reads as TGTGCCAGCAGTCTAGGACAGCCTCCTGTCTATGGCTACACCTTC. Protein: CASSLGQPPVYGYTF.

This clone was seen once. The CDR3 sequence is CASSSVSGANVLTF. The CDR3 DNA reads as TGTGCCAGCAGCTCCGTTAGCGGGGCCAACGTCCTGACTTTC. The chain couples TRBV6-6 to TRBJ2-6; D remains unclear. Looked up from germline, CDR1 is MNHNY and CDR2 is SVGAGI (reference sequence). Between the trimmed V and J ends, which lost 6 bases and 4 bases, there was a span of 10 bases. The CDR3 consists of 14 residues.

This sequence joins TRBV15 and TRBJ1-5; D is uncertain. Trimming removed 3 bases from V and 3 bases from J, with 12 bases in between. The V gene's germline CDR1 is LNHNV and CDR2 YYDKDF (reference sequence). This CDR3 is 15 amino acids long. The CDR3 protein is CATSSERTPNQPQHF. DNA for the CDR3: TGTGCCACCAGCAGCGAGCGGACTCCCAATCAGCCCCAGCATTTT.

This clone turned up a few times. The chain couples TRBV21-1 to TRBJ1-2; the DNA was not used to check the table's D call, TRBD1. TRBV21-1 is a recognized pseudogene. CDR3 length equals 19 residues. The DNA for the CDR3 is TGTGCCAGCAGCAACCCACCTAAAGGTGGGATCCTCAGGGGCTATGGCTACACCTTC. It encodes CASSNPPKGGILRGYGYTF.

The chain carries TRBV29-1 and TRBJ2-7; D possibly corresponds to TRBD1 (6 bases). This CDR3 has 12 residues. Looked up from germline, CDR1 is SQVTM and CDR2 is ANQGSEA. V was cut by 4 bases and J by 5 bases, with 12 bases left in between. The CDR3 loop reads CSVGYRDDEQYF. The CDR3 DNA follows: TGCAGCGTTGGATACAGGGATGACGAGCAGTACTTC.

This clone appeared once. The chain links TRBV30 to TRBJ2-3, with 14 bases matching TRBD2. V shed 4 bases, J shed 6 bases, and the junction held 6 bases outside the gene matches. CDR3 length equals 15 residues. Germline V gives CDR1 GTSNPN, CDR2 SVGIG (reference sequence). CDR3 sequence reads: CAWMGLAGVRDTQYF. The CDR3 DNA follows: TGTGCCTGGATGGGACTAGCGGGAGTGAGGGATACGCAGTATTTT.

The chain joins TRBV27 to TRBJ1-1, with 9 bases that match TRBD1. The V gene's germline CDR1 is MNHEY and CDR2 SMNVEV (reference sequence). With V trimmed by 6 bases and J by 1 base, 6 bases remained unmatched. The CDR3 spans 15 residues. The CDR3 reads CASRNTGGWNTEAFF. Here the CDR3 DNA reads TGTGCCAGCAGGAATACAGGGGGCTGGAACACTGAAGCTTTCTTT.

The V gene is TRBV4-3, the J gene TRBJ1-1; D possibly corresponds to TRBD1 (5 bases). V lost 5 bases and J 0 bases, leaving 16 bases between the germline ends. The CDR3 length is 16 residues. CDR1 and CDR2 from the germline V gene are LGHNA and YSLEER. CDR3 DNA sequence: TGCGCCAGCAGCTCAGCAGGGTCCCTCATGAACACTGAAGCTTTCTTT. Protein sequence: CASSSAGSLMNTEAFF.

V and J are TRBV29-1 and TRBJ2-3; 7 bases align to TRBD2. The CDR3 has 16 amino acids. Germline loops: CDR1 SQVTM, CDR2 ANQGSEA. The trim removed 3 bases at V and 4 bases at J, leaving 13 bases unmatched. CDR3 DNA sequence: TGCAGCGTTGACCCTGGGGAGGGAGCCCTCCCAGATACGCAGTATTTT. Residues: CSVDPGEGALPDTQYF.

The gene calls are TRBV5-1 and TRBJ2-2; D perhaps matches TRBD2 (6 bases). V shed 1 base and J shed 4 bases, with 14 bases lying between them. Germline lookup yields CDR1 SGHRS and CDR2 YFSETQ. This CDR3 is 16 amino acids long. CDR3 region: CASSLRGAGITGELFF. CDR3 in DNA: TGCGCCAGCAGCTTGAGGGGAGCGGGCATCACCGGGGAGCTGTTTTTT.

This rearrangement joins TRBV28 to TRBJ2-1, with D uncertain. Germline V gene data show CDR1 as MDHEN and CDR2 as SYDVKM. Trimming pared 8 bases from V and 4 bases from J, leaving 15 bases between. The CDR3 has 14 amino acids. CDR3 region: CASGSAAIYNEQFF. CDR3 bases: TGTGCCAGCGGAAGCGCGGCCATATACAATGAGCAGTTCTTC. Filled out from reference TRBV28 and TRBJ2-1, the complete variable domain reads DVKVTQSSRYLVKRTGEKVFLECVQDMDHENMFWYRQDPGLGLRLIYFSYDVKMKEKGDIPEGYSVSREKKERFSLILESASTNQTSMYLCASGSAAIYNEQFFGPGTRLTVL.

This chain uses TRBV10-3 with TRBJ2-2, with D tentatively TRBD2 (6 bases). With 5 bases removed from V and 3 bases from J, the gap between germline ends came to 16 bases. This CDR3 region has 16 residues. CDR1 and CDR2 (germline): ENHRY, SYGVKD. The CDR3 DNA follows: TGTGCCATCAGTAATTATGGGGGGTCGGACACCGGGGAGCTGTTTTTT. It codes for CAISNYGGSDTGELFF.

This clone was counted between two and nine times. The rearrangement links TRBV19 to TRBJ2-3, with D possibly being TRBD1 (5 bases). This CDR3 spans 11 amino acids. Trimming took off 4 bases at V and 6 bases at J, with 5 bases between the two ends. CDR1 and CDR2 (germline): LNHDA, SQIVND (reference sequence). The CDR3 reads CASSTGDTQYF. CDR3 DNA sequence: TGTGCCAGTAGTACAGGGGATACGCAGTATTTT.

The gene calls are TRBV2 and TRBJ2-5, with TRBD2 matching over 8 bases. Germline V gives CDR1 SNHLY, CDR2 FYNNEI. V dropped 4 bases and J dropped 1; count of bases not matched to a gene: 5. This CDR3 contains 15 residues. The CDR3 loop is CASSAGTSGQETQYF. Here the CDR3 DNA reads TGTGCCAGCAGTGCGGGAACTAGCGGCCAAGAGACCCAGTACTTC.

This clone appeared a single time. This chain joins TRBV28 and TRBJ2-7; D uncertain. With 3 bases removed from V and 2 bases from J, the gap between germline ends came to 8 bases. The CDR3 spans 13 residues. Germline CDR1 MDHEN, CDR2 SYDVKM. CDR3 loop: CASSFAVTYEQYF. The CDR3 bases are TGTGCCAGCAGTTTCGCGGTTACCTACGAGCAGTACTTC.

The chain combines TRBV6-4 with TRBJ2-3; 10 nucleotides align to TRBD2. The CDR3 covers 15 residues. V shed 6 bases, J shed 2 bases, and the junction held 5 bases outside the gene matches. CDR1 and CDR2 (germline): MRHNA, SNTAGT. CDR3 nucleotide sequence: TGTGCCAGCAGCGTACTAGCGGGAAACACAGATACGCAGTATTTT. Residues: CASSVLAGNTDTQYF.

The chain uses TRBV18 and TRBJ2-6, with D possibly TRBD1 on 7 matching bases. The germline CDR1 and CDR2 sequences are KGHSH and LQKENI. With 5 bases removed from V and 1 base from J, the gap between germline ends came to 15 bases. The CDR3 loop spans 17 amino acids. The CDR3 is CASSAGQPTSGANVLTF. Written as DNA, the CDR3 is TGTGCCAGCTCAGCGGGACAGCCCACTTCTGGGGCCAACGTCCTGACTTTC.